Listed below are T cell receptor beta chains from one sample, sequenced in a study of control samples from healthy donors and cancer patients. Measured with immunoSEQ multiplex PCR; TCRdb has only the in-frame clones, and not every one. This sample carries 170,000 or so clones, around 90% of them seen once, and the ten largest clones take 1.3% to 1.5%. The sample consisted of blood. The receptors shown here come from a man aged 30-40 years in good health. Each CDR3 is given without its conserved first and last residue. D genes are given only for firm matches.

j_call: TRBJ2-7; v_call: TRBV3-1/TRBV3-2; d_call: -; cdr3_aa: ASSPGGGLHEQY
j_call: TRBJ1-5; v_call: TRBV19; d_call: -; cdr3_aa: ASRGGRGQGYQPQH
j_call: TRBJ1-4; v_call: TRBV29-1; d_call: -; cdr3_aa: SVGHGGANEKLF
j_call: TRBJ1-2; v_call: TRBV12-3/TRBV12-4; d_call: -; cdr3_aa: ASRRAGQGYT
j_call: TRBJ1-6; v_call: TRBV6-4; d_call: -; cdr3_aa: ASSDGPRGSSPLH
j_call: TRBJ2-3; v_call: TRBV15; d_call: -; cdr3_aa: ATSRDLGPPGEY
j_call: TRBJ2-7; v_call: TRBV4-1; d_call: -; cdr3_aa: ASSHMSHEQY
j_call: TRBJ1-4; v_call: TRBV5-5; d_call: TRBD1; cdr3_aa: ASSLGQPNEKLF
j_call: TRBJ2-1; v_call: TRBV3-1/TRBV3-2; d_call: TRBD2; cdr3_aa: ASSPTGTSGYNEQF
j_call: TRBJ2-7; v_call: TRBV6-2/TRBV6-3; d_call: -; cdr3_aa: ASSYGLGPSYEQY
j_call: TRBJ2-3; v_call: TRBV5-4; d_call: TRBD2; cdr3_aa: ASSLASGRLEDTQY
j_call: TRBJ2-7; v_call: TRBV9; d_call: TRBD2; cdr3_aa: ASSATSGTTGQY
j_call: TRBJ1-3; v_call: TRBV6-5; d_call: -; cdr3_aa: ASSRRSDSGNTIY
j_call: TRBJ1-2; v_call: TRBV29-1; d_call: TRBD1; cdr3_aa: SVEGQGLGGYT
j_call: TRBJ2-7; v_call: TRBV10-1; d_call: -; cdr3_aa: ASSGAPNGAYEQY
j_call: TRBJ2-3; v_call: TRBV24-1; d_call: -; cdr3_aa: ATSVGGATTDTQY
j_call: TRBJ2-7; v_call: TRBV3-1/TRBV3-2; d_call: -; cdr3_aa: ASSLYEQY
j_call: TRBJ2-5; v_call: TRBV2; d_call: TRBD2; cdr3_aa: ASRTSGRGETQY
j_call: TRBJ1-1; v_call: TRBV24-1; d_call: TRBD1; cdr3_aa: ATSVGTGVATEAF
j_call: TRBJ2-5; v_call: TRBV4-3; d_call: TRBD2; cdr3_aa: ASSPRAGDLGTQY
j_call: TRBJ1-6; v_call: TRBV10-3; d_call: -; cdr3_aa: AISGQVSGSPLH
j_call: TRBJ1-6; v_call: TRBV4-1; d_call: -; cdr3_aa: ASSQEPGVRNSPLH
j_call: TRBJ1-1; v_call: TRBV18; d_call: TRBD1; cdr3_aa: ASSPGTGLNTEAF
j_call: TRBJ1-6; v_call: TRBV6-5; d_call: -; cdr3_aa: ASSFGGSPLH
j_call: TRBJ1-5; v_call: TRBV30; d_call: -; cdr3_aa: AWSETGNQPQH
j_call: TRBJ2-7; v_call: TRBV6-2/TRBV6-3; d_call: -; cdr3_aa: ASSYDPQRPYEQY
j_call: TRBJ1-5; v_call: TRBV27; d_call: -; cdr3_aa: ASSFGPSNQPQH
j_call: TRBJ2-7; v_call: TRBV2; d_call: TRBD1; cdr3_aa: ASSRTGASYEQY
j_call: TRBJ1-4; v_call: TRBV9; d_call: TRBD1; cdr3_aa: ASSATPVPGQANEKLF
j_call: TRBJ1-5; v_call: TRBV28; d_call: -; cdr3_aa: ASGLPGRVRSNQPQH
j_call: TRBJ1-2; v_call: TRBV2; d_call: -; cdr3_aa: ASSATDSNYGYT
j_call: TRBJ1-5; v_call: TRBV6-5; d_call: TRBD1; cdr3_aa: ASSFGPGGNQPQH
j_call: TRBJ1-4; v_call: TRBV27; d_call: TRBD1; cdr3_aa: ASRDSLNEKLF
j_call: TRBJ2-3; v_call: TRBV12-5; d_call: -; cdr3_aa: ASGLGQASTDTQY